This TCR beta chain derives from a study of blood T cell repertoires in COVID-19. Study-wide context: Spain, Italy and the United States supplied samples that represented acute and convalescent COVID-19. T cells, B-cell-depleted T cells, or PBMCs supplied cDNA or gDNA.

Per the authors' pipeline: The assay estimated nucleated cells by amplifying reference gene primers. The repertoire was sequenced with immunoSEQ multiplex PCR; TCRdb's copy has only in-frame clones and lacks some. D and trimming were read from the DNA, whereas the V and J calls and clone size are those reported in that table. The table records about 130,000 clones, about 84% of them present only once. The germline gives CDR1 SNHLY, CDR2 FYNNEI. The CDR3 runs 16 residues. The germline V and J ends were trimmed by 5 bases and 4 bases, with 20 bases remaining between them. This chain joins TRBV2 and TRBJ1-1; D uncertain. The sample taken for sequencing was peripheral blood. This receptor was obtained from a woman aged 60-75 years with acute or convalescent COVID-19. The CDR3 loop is CASSQKRVRATTEAFF. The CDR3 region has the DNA TGTGCCAGCAGTCAAAAGAGGGTACGTGCAACCACTGAAGCTTTCTTT.